The rows below give T cell receptor beta chains drawn from one sample of a study of chemoradiotherapy in HPV16-positive cancers. This table comes from immunoSEQ multiplex PCR, and its TCRdb copy is limited to in-frame clones, with some not included. The sample has under 20,000 clones; 60% to 85% are singletons. Sampling was conducted from a patient who underwent chemoradiotherapy. The origin of the receptors is a human donor with HPV-associated anogenital cancer. Both conserved end residues are part of each CDR3. A D gene is named only where the DNA matches it firmly. Size is omitted from some rows. Given values are once, few, many or a class for expanded clones.

NA	TRBJ1-5	12	NA	TRBV7-2	CASSPRGQPQHF	TGTGCCAGCAGCCCTAGAGGGCAGCCCCAGCATTTT
NA	TRBJ1-2	14	NA	TRBV6-1	CASSAAGPSYGYTF	TGTGCCAGCAGTGCTGCAGGCCCGTCTTATGGCTACACCTTC
NA	TRBJ1-5	14	NA	TRBV2	CASSDGGPNQPQHF	TGTGCCAGCAGTGATGGGGGGCCCAATCAGCCCCAGCATTTT
NA	TRBJ2-6	14	NA	TRBV12-5	CASGLSRGANVLTF	TGTGCTAGTGGTTTGTCCCGGGGGGCCAACGTCCTGACTTTC
NA	TRBJ1-3	12	NA	TRBV9	CASSASRNTIYF	TGTGCCAGCAGCGCGTCGAGAAACACCATATATTTT
NA	TRBJ1-3	15	NA	TRBV19	CASNRVGGSGNTIYF	TGTGCCAGTAACCGAGTCGGGGGGTCTGGAAACACCATATATTTT
once	TRBJ1-2	14	NA	TRBV19	CASRKALGLDGYTF	TGTGCCAGTCGCAAGGCCCTGGGGCTCGACGGCTACACCTTC
NA	TRBJ1-6	14	TRBD1	TRBV9	CASSVAGQNSPLHF	TGTGCCAGCAGCGTAGCGGGACAGAATTCACCCCTCCACTTT
NA	TRBJ2-7	13	NA	TRBV4-3	CASSQDPGREQYF	TGCGCCAGCAGCCAAGATCCGGGGCGGGAGCAGTACTTC
once	TRBJ1-5	16	NA	TRBV19	CANRAPGKGSNQPQHF	TGTGCCAACAGGGCCCCAGGGAAGGGAAGCAATCAGCCCCAGCATTTT
few	TRBJ1-2	13	NA	TRBV19	CASMGHSVYGYTF	TGTGCCAGTATGGGACATAGTGTCTATGGCTACACCTTC